The 17 T cell receptor beta chains listed next were all sequenced from one sample in a study of blood T cell repertoires in COVID-19. The protocol was immunoSEQ multiplex PCR, while the TCRdb copy is restricted to in-frame clones and leaves out a portion. Among 100,000 to 150,000 clones listed, approximately 80% were seen once. Source material: peripheral blood. The receptors shown here come from a man in his 60s with acute or convalescent COVID-19.

The chain recombines TRBV28 with TRBJ1-1; D might be TRBD1 (5 bases). CDR1 is MDHEN and CDR2 is SYDVKM in the germline V gene. V lost 5 bases to trimming and J lost 3 bases, with 13 bases between them. The CDR3 length is 14 residues. This CDR3 reads CASSPPGGYTEAFF. The DNA of the CDR3 is TGTGCCAGCAGTCCCCCGGGGGGGTACACTGAAGCTTTCTTT.

The DNA of the CDR3 is TGTGCCAGCAGCGGCAATCGCGAAGGGAGAGGGGGCGGCCAGTTCTTC. Encoded protein: CASSGNREGRGGGQFF. The genes are TRBV7-9 and TRBJ2-1; 7 positions agree with TRBD1. The length of the CDR3 is 16 residues. Germline loops: CDR1 SEHNR, CDR2 FQNEAQ (reference sequence). With 5 bases clipped from V and 13 bases from J, the junction kept 20 bases outside the gene matches.

This chain links TRBV29-1 with TRBJ2-2, with 7 bases aligning to TRBD1. CDR1 and CDR2 (germline): SQVTM, ANQGSEA. CDR3 length equals 15 residues. Trimming took 5 bases from V and 0 from J; bases not matched to a gene: 6. CDR3 amino acids: CSVRKGQSNTGELFF. CDR3 sequence (DNA): TGCAGCGTTAGAAAGGGACAGTCGAACACCGGGGAGCTGTTTTTT.

The genes are TRBV4-1 and TRBJ1-1, with TRBD1 identical over 9 bases. Looked up from germline, CDR1 is MGHRA and CDR2 is YSYEKL. CDR3 size: 16 residues. V dropped 3 bases and J dropped 0; count of bases not matched to a gene: 5. DNA of the CDR3: TGCGCCAGCAGCCAGTTCACAGGGGGCCTGAACACTGAAGCTTTCTTT. This gives the protein CASSQFTGGLNTEAFF.

The chain employs TRBV7-8 and TRBJ1-1; TRBD1 matches at 10 bases. V dropped 4 bases and J dropped 13; count of bases not matched to a gene: 9. CDR3 length: 13 residues. CDR1 SGHVS and CDR2 FQNEAQ come from the germline V gene. Here the CDR3 reads CASSSRRDRGCFF. CDR3 sequence (DNA): TGTGCCAGCAGCTCTCGGCGGGACAGGGGTTGTTTCTTT. Full variable domain (remainder filled in from reference TRBV7-8 and TRBJ1-1): GAGVSQSPRYKVAKRGQDVALRCDPISGHVSLFWYQQALGQGPEFLTYFQNEAQLDKSGLPSDRFFAERPEGSVSTLKIQRTQQEDSAVYLCASSSRRDRGCFFGQGTRLTVV.

The chain links TRBV28 to TRBJ2-7; tentative D call: TRBD1 (6 bases). This CDR3 has 13 residues. Germline CDR1 MDHEN, CDR2 SYDVKM. V lost 7 bases and J 0 bases, leaving 10 bases between the germline ends. The CDR3 coding sequence is TGTGCCAGCAAAGGGGGAACCTCCTACGAGCAGTACTTC. Translation gives CASKGGTSYEQYF.

In DNA form, the CDR3 reads TGTGCCAGCAGTTCAACGGTTGTGGCTGGAAACACCATATATTTT. Its protein is CASSSTVVAGNTIYF. The genes are TRBV2 and TRBJ1-3; D uncertain. The CDR3 runs 15 residues. Deletions cut 5 bases from V and 2 bases from J, with 13 bases between. Germline assignment: CDR1 SNHLY and CDR2 FYNNEI.

The chain employs TRBV2 and TRBJ1-2; 8 bases line up with TRBD1. The V and J ends lost 8 bases and 6 bases, in that order; junction bases with no gene match: 8. The CDR3 covers 13 residues. In germline, CDR1 is SNHLY, CDR2 FYNNEI. The CDR3 is CASAGQGRHGYTF. In nucleotides, the CDR3 is TGTGCCAGCGCCGGACAGGGCCGGCATGGCTACACCTTC.

The chain combines TRBV5-1 with TRBJ1-1; D uncertain. This CDR3 is built from 19 residues. Germline assignment: CDR1 SGHRS and CDR2 YFSETQ. The V and J ends lost 4 bases and 0 bases respectively, with 25 bases between them. Written as DNA, the CDR3 is TGCGCCAGCAGCCGCCCCCGGGTGGCCAGCCCCGGGATGAACACTGAAGCTTTCTTT. It encodes CASSRPRVASPGMNTEAFF.

The chain employs TRBV11-1 and TRBJ2-1; D perhaps matches TRBD2 (6 bases). Germline V gene data show CDR1 as SGHAT and CDR2 as FQDESV (reference sequence). V was clipped by 4 bases and J by 9 bases, with 10 bases between them. The CDR3 extends over 12 amino acids. The CDR3 region has the DNA TGTGCCAGCAGCTCGGGGGTCAGTGAGCAGTTCTTC. This encodes CASSSGVSEQFF. Looking up the rest from reference TRBV11-1 and TRBJ2-1 gives the full variable domain: EAEVAQSPRYKITEKSQAVAFWCDPISGHATLYWYRQILGQGPELLVQFQDESVVDDSQLPKDRFSAERLKGVDSTLKIQPAELGDSAMYLCASSSGVSEQFFGPGTRLTVL.

This rearrangement joins TRBV23-1 to TRBJ2-7, with TRBD1 matching 7 bases. TRBV23-1 qualifies as an ORF whose function is uncertain. The length of the CDR3 is 15 residues. J was trimmed by 2 bases and V by 7 bases; bases with no gene match: 11. The CDR3 DNA follows: TGCGCCAGCACCCCGTTAGGGACAGTTACCTACGAGCAGTACTTC. Protein product: CASTPLGTVTYEQYF.

This clone has a single count. The V call is TRBV11-2, the J call TRBJ1-3; the D gene is possibly TRBD1 (5 bases). The V end was cut by 8 bases, the J end by 0 bases, with 11 bases between. The CDR3 runs to 14 residues. The germline gives CDR1 SGHAT, CDR2 FQNNGV. CDR3 residues: CASAGQRSGNTIYF. CDR3 coding DNA: TGTGCCAGCGCAGGGCAGCGCTCTGGAAACACCATATATTTT.

The gene calls are TRBV24-1 and TRBJ2-5; D perhaps matches TRBD2 (6 bases). V gave up 4 bases and J gave up 5 bases, with 16 bases separating them. The CDR3 is made up of 15 amino acids. From germline, CDR1 is KGHDR and CDR2 SFDVKD. The DNA of the CDR3 is TGTGCCACCAGTGAGTCTGGTAGGGAGGAGGAGACCCAGTACTTC. Amino acid sequence: CATSESGREEETQYF.

In nucleotides, the CDR3 is TGTGCCAGCAGCTTGGCCTCAGGGGGGAATGAAAAACTGTTTTTT. Protein: CASSLASGGNEKLFF. The chain employs TRBV5-6 and TRBJ1-4; 7 bases match TRBD1. The V segment lost 0 bases and the J segment 5 bases; nucleotides outside the gene matches: 4. In germline, CDR1 is SGHDT, CDR2 YYEEEE. The length of the CDR3 is 15 residues.

The V gene is TRBV27, the J gene TRBJ1-2; D not resolved. Germline V CDR1 and CDR2: MNHEY, SMNVEV (reference sequence). The germline V and J ends were trimmed by 4 bases and 2 bases, with 14 bases remaining between them. CDR3 length: 15 residues. The CDR3 DNA sequence: TGTGCCAGCAGTTCCAACTCCGGGGTAAACTATGGCTACACCTTC. Its protein product is CASSSNSGVNYGYTF.

This rearrangement joins TRBV27 to TRBJ1-1; TRBD1 matches at 7 bases. V was clipped by 6 bases and J by 1 base; unmatched bases: 8. Germline V gives CDR1 MNHEY, CDR2 SMNVEV (reference sequence). The CDR3 totals 15 residues. The CDR3 DNA is TGTGCCAGCAGAGTTACAGGGGAAGGGAACACTGAAGCTTTCTTT. This translates into CASRVTGEGNTEAFF.

This rearrangement joins TRBV5-4 to TRBJ1-1; D may be TRBD1 (5 bases). Trimming left V 1 base short and J 0 bases short, with 13 bases between. Per the germline V gene, CDR1 is SGHNT and CDR2 is YYREEE (reference sequence). CDR3 length: 16 residues. The CDR3 coding sequence is TGTGCCAGCAGCTTGCCTCCGACAGACGTGAACACTGAAGCTTTCTTT. Its translation: CASSLPPTDVNTEAFF. Supplemented by reference TRBV5-4 and TRBJ1-1, the full variable domain reads ETGVTQSPTHLIKTRGQQVTLRCSSQSGHNTVSWYQQALGQGPQFIFQYYREEENGRGNFPPRFSGLQFPNYSSELNVNALELDDSALYLCASSLPPTDVNTEAFFGQGTRLTVV.